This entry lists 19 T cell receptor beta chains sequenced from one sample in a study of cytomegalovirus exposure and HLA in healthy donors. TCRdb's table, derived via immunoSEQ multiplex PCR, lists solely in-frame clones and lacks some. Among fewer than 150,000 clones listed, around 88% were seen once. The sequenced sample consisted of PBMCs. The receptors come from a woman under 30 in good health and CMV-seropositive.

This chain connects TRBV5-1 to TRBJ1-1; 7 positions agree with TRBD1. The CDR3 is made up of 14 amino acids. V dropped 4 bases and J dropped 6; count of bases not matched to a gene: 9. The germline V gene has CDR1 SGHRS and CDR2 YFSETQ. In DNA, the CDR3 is TGCGCCAGCAGCATCGGACAGGTCGGAGCTGAAGCTTTCTTT. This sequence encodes CASSIGQVGAEAFF.

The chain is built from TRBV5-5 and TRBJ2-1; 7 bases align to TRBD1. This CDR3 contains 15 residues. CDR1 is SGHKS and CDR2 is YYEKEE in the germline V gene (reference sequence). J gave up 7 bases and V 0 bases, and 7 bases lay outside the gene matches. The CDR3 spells CASSLGQGRINEQFF. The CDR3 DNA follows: TGTGCCAGCAGCTTGGGACAGGGAAGGATAAATGAGCAGTTCTTC.

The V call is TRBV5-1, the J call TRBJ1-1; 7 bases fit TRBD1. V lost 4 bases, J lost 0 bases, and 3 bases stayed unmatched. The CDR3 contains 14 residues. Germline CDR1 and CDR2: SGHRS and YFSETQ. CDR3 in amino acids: CASSRTGMNTEAFF. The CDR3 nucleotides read TGCGCCAGCAGCCGGACAGGTATGAACACTGAAGCTTTCTTT.

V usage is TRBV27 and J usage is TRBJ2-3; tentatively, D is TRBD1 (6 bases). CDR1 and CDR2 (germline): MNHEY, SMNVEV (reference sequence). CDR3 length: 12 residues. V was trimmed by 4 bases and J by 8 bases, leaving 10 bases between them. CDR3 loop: CASSSTGSTQYF. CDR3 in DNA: TGTGCCAGCAGTTCTACAGGGAGTACGCAGTATTTT.

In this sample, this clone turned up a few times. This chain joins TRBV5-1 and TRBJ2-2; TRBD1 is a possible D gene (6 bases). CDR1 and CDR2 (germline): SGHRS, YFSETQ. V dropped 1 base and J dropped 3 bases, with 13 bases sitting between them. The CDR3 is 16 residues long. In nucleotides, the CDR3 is TGCGCCAGCAGCTTGCCGGGACCAGGGGACACCGGGGAGCTGTTTTTT. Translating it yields CASSLPGPGDTGELFF.

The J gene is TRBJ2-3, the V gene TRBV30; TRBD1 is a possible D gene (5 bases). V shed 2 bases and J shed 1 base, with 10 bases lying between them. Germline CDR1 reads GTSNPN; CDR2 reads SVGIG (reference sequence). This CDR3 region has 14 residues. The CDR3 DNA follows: TGTGCCTGGAGTCGAGTAGGGGGCACAGATACGCAGTATTTT. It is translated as CAWSRVGGTDTQYF.

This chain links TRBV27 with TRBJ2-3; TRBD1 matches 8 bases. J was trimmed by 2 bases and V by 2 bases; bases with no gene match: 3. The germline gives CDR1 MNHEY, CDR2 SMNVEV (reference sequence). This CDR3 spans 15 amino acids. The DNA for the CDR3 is TGTGCCAGCAGTTTACAGGGGGCCTTCACAGATACGCAGTATTTT. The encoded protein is CASSLQGAFTDTQYF.

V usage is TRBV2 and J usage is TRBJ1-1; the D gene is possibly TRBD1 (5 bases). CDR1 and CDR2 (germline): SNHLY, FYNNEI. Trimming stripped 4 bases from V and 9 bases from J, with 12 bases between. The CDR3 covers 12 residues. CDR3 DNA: TGTGCCAGCAGTGTGGTGGCAGGGCAAGCTTTCTTT. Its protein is CASSVVAGQAFF.

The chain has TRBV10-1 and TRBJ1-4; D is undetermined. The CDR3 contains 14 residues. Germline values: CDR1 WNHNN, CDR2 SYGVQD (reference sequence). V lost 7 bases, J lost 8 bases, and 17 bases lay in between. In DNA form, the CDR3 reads TGCGCCAGCACCGCGGCCCTCCGGCAGGAAAAACTGTTTTTT. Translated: CASTAALRQEKLFF.

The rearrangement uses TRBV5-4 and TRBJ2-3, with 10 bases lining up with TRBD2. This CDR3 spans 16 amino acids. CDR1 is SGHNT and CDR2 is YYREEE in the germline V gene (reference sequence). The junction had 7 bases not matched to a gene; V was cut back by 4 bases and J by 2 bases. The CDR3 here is CASSGIAGGLTDTQYF. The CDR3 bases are TGTGCCAGCAGCGGGATAGCGGGGGGCCTCACAGATACGCAGTATTTT.

CDR3 protein: CASARNHYNEQFF. CDR3 coding DNA: TGTGCCAGCGCGAGAAATCACTACAATGAGCAGTTCTTC. The rearrangement uses TRBV6-5 and TRBJ2-1; D ambiguous. Germline CDR1 is MNHEY and CDR2 is SVGAGI. The CDR3 runs 13 residues. V was pared by 8 bases and J by 3 bases, with 11 bases between.

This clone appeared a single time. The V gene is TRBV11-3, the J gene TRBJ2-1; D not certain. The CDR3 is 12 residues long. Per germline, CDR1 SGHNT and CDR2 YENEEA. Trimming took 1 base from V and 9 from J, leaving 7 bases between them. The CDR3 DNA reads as TGTGCCAGCAGCTTAGGAGTTGCTGAGCAGTTCTTC. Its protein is CASSLGVAEQFF. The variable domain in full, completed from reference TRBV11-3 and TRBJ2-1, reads EAGVVQSPRYKIIEKKQPVAFWCNPISGHNTLYWYLQNLGQGPELLIRYENEEAVDDSQLPKDRFSAERLKGVDSTLKIQPAELGDSAVYLCASSLGVAEQFFGPGTRLTVL.

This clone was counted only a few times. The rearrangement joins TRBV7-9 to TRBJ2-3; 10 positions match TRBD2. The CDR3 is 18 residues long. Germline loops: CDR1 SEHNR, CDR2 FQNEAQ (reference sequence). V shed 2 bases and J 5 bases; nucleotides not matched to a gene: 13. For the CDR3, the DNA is TGTGCCAGCAGCTTAATGGCTAGCGGGAGTATGTTTCTAGATACGCAGTATTTT. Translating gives CASSLMASGSMFLDTQYF. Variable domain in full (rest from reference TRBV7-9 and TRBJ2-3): DTGVSQNPRHKITKRGQNVTFRCDPISEHNRLYWYRQTLGQGPEFLTYFQNEAQLEKSRLLSDRFSAERPKGSFSTLEIQRTEQGDSAMYLCASSLMASGSMFLDTQYFGPGTRLTVL.

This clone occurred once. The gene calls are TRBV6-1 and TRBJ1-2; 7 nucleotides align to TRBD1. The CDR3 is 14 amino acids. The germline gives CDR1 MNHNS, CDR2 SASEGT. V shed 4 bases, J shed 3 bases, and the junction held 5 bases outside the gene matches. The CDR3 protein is CASSAIGTDYGYTF. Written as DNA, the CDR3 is TGTGCCAGCAGTGCCATCGGGACAGACTATGGCTACACCTTC.

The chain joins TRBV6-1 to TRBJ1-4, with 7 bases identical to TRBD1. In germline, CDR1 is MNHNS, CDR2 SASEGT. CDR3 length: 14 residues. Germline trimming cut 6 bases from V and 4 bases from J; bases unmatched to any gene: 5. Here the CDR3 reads CASRADRVNEKLFF. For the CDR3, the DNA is TGTGCCAGCAGAGCCGACAGGGTTAATGAAAAACTGTTTTTT.

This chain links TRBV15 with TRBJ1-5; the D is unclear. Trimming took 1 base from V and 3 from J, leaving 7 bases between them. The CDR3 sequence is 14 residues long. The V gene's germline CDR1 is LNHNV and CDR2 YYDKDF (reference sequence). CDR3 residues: CATSRVSVNQPQHF. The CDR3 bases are TGTGCCACCAGCAGAGTATCAGTCAATCAGCCCCAGCATTTT.

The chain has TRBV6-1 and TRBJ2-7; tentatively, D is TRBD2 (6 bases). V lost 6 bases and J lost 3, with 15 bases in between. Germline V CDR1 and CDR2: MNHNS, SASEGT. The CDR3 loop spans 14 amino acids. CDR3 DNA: TGTGCCAGCAGGGCCGGGACTCCGCACTACGAGCAGTACTTC. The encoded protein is CASRAGTPHYEQYF.

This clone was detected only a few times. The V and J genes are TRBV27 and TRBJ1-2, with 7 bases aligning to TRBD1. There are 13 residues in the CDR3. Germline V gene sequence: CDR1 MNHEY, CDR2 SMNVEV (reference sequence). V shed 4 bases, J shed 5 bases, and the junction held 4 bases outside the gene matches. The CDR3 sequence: CASSYEGQYGYTF. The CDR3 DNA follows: TGTGCCAGCAGTTATGAGGGACAGTATGGCTACACCTTC.

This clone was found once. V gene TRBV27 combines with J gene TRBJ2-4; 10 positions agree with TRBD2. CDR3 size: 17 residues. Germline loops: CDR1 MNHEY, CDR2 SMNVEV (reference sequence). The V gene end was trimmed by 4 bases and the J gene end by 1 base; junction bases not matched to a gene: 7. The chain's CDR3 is CASSSQRGGEAKNIQYF. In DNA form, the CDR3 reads TGTGCCAGCAGTTCGCAGCGGGGGGGTGAGGCCAAAAACATTCAGTACTTC.